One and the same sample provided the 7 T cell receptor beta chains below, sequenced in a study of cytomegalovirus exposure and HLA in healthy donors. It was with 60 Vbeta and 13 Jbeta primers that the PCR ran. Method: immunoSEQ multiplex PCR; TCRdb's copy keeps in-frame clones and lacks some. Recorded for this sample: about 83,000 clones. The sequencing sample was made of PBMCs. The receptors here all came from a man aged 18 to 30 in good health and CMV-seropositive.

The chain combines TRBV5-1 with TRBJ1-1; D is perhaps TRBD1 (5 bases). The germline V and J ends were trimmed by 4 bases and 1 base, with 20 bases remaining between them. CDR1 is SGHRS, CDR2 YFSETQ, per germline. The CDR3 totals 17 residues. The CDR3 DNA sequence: TGCGCCAGCAGCCCCGGGGGGGTGCGGGCAGGGAACACTGAAGCTTTCTTT. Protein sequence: CASSPGGVRAGNTEAFF.

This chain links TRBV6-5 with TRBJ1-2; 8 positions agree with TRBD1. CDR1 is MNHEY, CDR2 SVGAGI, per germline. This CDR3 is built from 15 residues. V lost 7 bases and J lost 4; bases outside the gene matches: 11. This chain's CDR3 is CASKWTGTKRYGYTF. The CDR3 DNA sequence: TGTGCCAGCAAGTGGACAGGGACCAAACGCTATGGCTACACCTTC.

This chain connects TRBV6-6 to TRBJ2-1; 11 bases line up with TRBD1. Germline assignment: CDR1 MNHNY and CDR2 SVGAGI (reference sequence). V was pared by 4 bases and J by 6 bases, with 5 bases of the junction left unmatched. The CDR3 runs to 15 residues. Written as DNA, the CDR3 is TGTGCCAGCAGTTCCTTGGGGACAGGGGGCAATGAGCAGTTCTTC. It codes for CASSSLGTGGNEQFF.

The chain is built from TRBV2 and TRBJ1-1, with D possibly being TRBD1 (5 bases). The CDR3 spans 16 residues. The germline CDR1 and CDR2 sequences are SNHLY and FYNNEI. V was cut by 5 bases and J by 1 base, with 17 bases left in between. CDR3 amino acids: CASSWGLLGENTEAFF. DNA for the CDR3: TGTGCCAGCAGTTGGGGACTTCTAGGGGAGAACACTGAAGCTTTCTTT.

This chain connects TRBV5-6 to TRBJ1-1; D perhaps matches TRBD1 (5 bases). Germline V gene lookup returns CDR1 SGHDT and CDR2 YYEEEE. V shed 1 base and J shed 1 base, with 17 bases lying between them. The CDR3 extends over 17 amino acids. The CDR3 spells CASSLMGGAGPNTEAFF. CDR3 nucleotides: TGTGCCAGCAGCTTGATGGGGGGAGCAGGGCCGAACACTGAAGCTTTCTTT.

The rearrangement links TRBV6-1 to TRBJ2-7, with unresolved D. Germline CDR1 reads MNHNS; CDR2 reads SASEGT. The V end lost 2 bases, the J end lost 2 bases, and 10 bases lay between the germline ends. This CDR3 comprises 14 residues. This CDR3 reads CASSELTFPYEQYF. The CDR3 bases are TGTGCCAGCAGTGAACTTACTTTCCCCTACGAGCAGTACTTC.

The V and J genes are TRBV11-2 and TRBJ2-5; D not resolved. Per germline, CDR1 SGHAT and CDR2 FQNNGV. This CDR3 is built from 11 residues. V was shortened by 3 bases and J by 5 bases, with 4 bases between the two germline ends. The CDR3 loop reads CASSFGETQYF. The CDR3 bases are TGTGCCAGCAGCTTCGGGGAGACCCAGTACTTC. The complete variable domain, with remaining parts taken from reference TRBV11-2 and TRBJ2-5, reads EAGVAQSPRYKIIEKRQSVAFWCNPISGHATLYWYQQILGQGPKLLIQFQNNGVVDDSQLPKDRFSAERLKGVDSTLKIQPAKLEDSAVYLCASSFGETQYFGPGTRLLVL.